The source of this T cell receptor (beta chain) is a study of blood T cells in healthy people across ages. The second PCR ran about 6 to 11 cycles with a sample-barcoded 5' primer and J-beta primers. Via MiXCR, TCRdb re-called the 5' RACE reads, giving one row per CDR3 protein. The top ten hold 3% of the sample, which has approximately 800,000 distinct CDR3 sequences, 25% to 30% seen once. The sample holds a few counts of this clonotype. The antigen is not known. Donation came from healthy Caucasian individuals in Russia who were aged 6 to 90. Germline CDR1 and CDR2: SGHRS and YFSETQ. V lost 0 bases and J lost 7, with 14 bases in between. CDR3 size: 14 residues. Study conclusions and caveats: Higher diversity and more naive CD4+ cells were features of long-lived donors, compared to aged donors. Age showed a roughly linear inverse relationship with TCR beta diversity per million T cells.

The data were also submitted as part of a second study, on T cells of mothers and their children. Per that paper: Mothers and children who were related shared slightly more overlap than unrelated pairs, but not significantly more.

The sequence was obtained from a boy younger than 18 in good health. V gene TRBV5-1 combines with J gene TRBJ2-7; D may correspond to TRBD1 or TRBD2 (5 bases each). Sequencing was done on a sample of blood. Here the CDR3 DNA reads TGCGCCAGCAGCTTGGGAGTGGGACCGGGGGAGCAGTACTTC. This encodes CASSLGVGPGEQYF.